Each of the 9 T cell receptor beta chains below was sequenced from the same sample in a study of blood T cell repertoires in COVID-19. The repertoire was sequenced with immunoSEQ multiplex PCR; TCRdb's copy has only in-frame clones and lacks some. The sample records some 180,000 clones, 85% to 90% being singletons. Sequencing was done on a sample of peripheral blood. Receptors were obtained from a woman of 80 years or more with COVID-19, enrolled during active disease.

This chain links TRBV5-1 with TRBJ1-1; TRBD1 might be the D (5 bases). The CDR3 length is 14 residues. Germline-derived CDR1 and CDR2 are SGHRS and YFSETQ. V dropped 2 bases and J dropped 0 bases, with 8 bases sitting between them. The CDR3 loop reads CASSFGHLNTEAFF. The CDR3 bases are TGCGCCAGCAGCTTCGGACACCTGAACACTGAAGCTTTCTTT.

The J gene is TRBJ1-1, the V gene TRBV3-1 (or the pseudogene TRBV3-2); 10 nucleotides align to TRBD1. Per the germline V gene, CDR1 is LGHDT and CDR2 is YNNKEL (reference sequence). V was pared by 4 bases and J by 10 bases, with 6 bases of the junction left unmatched. This CDR3 has 13 amino acids. The DNA for the CDR3 is TGTGCCAGCAGCCCGGGACAGGGGAAATCAGCTTTCTTT. It yields the protein CASSPGQGKSAFF.

V usage is TRBV3-1 (or the pseudogene TRBV3-2) and J usage is TRBJ2-4, with TRBD1 identical over 9 bases. CDR1 is LGHDT and CDR2 is YNNKEL in the germline V gene (reference sequence). The CDR3 length is 14 residues. The J segment lost 3 bases and the V segment lost 4 bases, leaving 1 base of the junction unmatched. CDR3 region: CASSPDRGKNIQYF. DNA of the CDR3: TGTGCCAGCAGCCCGGACAGGGGCAAAAACATTCAGTACTTC.

The CDR3 here is CASSSGTDTQYF. DNA of the CDR3: TGTGCCAGCTCATCGGGTACAGATACGCAGTATTTT. The rearrangement uses TRBV18 and TRBJ2-3; unclear D gene. The CDR3 loop spans 12 amino acids. The germline V gene has CDR1 KGHSH and CDR2 LQKENI. The ends were cut back, 5 bases at V and 3 bases at J, with 6 bases in the middle.

V gene TRBV21-1 combines with J gene TRBJ2-7; the D segment call TRBD1 is taken from the table without a DNA check. TRBV21-1 is a recognized pseudogene. CDR3 length: 16 amino acids. CDR3 protein: CASSATAGQILYEQYF. The CDR3 DNA is TGTGCCAGCAGCGCCACCGCTGGTCAGATCCTCTACGAGCAGTACTTC.

The chain links TRBV5-1 to TRBJ2-3; 8 bases align to TRBD2. This CDR3 is built from 17 residues. The germline V gene encodes CDR1 SGHRS and CDR2 YFSETQ. The trim removed 0 bases at V and 0 bases at J, leaving 6 bases unmatched. The CDR3 DNA reads TGCGCCAGCAGCTTGGTGATAGCGGGAAGTAGCACAGATACGCAGTATTTT. Translation gives CASSLVIAGSSTDTQYF.

CDR3 residues: CASSVAGGNNYGYTF. The CDR3 bases are TGTGCCAGCAGCGTAGCTGGAGGGAATAACTATGGCTACACCTTC. The chain recombines TRBV9 with TRBJ1-2; the D is unclear. The CDR3 has 15 residues. Germline CDR1 is SGDLS and CDR2 is YYNGEE. V was cut by 0 bases and J by 1 base, with 10 bases left in between.

The V gene is TRBV6-6, the J gene TRBJ2-2; 7 positions agree with TRBD1. CDR1 and CDR2 (germline): MNHNY, SVGAGI (reference sequence). The ends lost 2 bases at V and 0 bases at J; junction bases unmatched: 3. The CDR3 is 16 residues long. The chain's CDR3 is CASSYRQGPNTGELFF. The CDR3 nucleotides are TGTGCCAGCAGTTACCGACAGGGACCGAACACCGGGGAGCTGTTTTTT.

This chain links TRBV5-1 with TRBJ1-6, with a possible D match to TRBD1 (5 bases). CDR1 and CDR2 (germline): SGHRS, YFSETQ. This CDR3 comprises 14 residues. Between the trimmed V and J ends, which lost 0 bases and 7 bases, there was a span of 8 bases. The DNA for the CDR3 is TGCGCCAGCAGCTTGGCCAGGGAAAATTCACCCCTCCACTTT. This codes for CASSLARENSPLHF. Complete variable domain (other parts from reference TRBV5-1 and TRBJ1-6): KAGVTQTPRYLIKTRGQQVTLSCSPISGHRSVSWYQQTPGQGLQFLFEYFSETQRNKGNFPGRFSGRQFSNSRSEMNVSTLELGDSALYLCASSLARENSPLHFGNGTRLTVT.